This is a list of T cell receptor beta chains from one sample in a study of neurological immune-mediated disorders. TCRdb processed the 5' RACE reads anew with MiXCR; each CDR3 protein has one entry. The data contain tens of thousands of distinct CDR3 sequences, 4% to 6% of them singletons. Sequenced: PBMCs. These TCRs come from a woman in her forties or fifties with multiple sclerosis. The CDR3 runs from the conserved cysteine through the conserved F or W. A D gene is named only where the DNA matches it firmly. Some rows mark clone size as missing; the rest say once, few, many or name a class of expanded clone.

clone size: many
D gene: .
J gene: TRBJ2-1
V gene: TRBV20-1
CDR3 protein: CSARIQGREQFF
CDR3 DNA: TGCAGTGCTAGGATTCAGGGTCGGGAGCAGTTCTTC

clone size: many
D gene: TRBD1
J gene: TRBJ2-1
V gene: TRBV7-2
CDR3 protein: CASSFWTGRSNEQFF
CDR3 DNA: TGTGCCAGCAGCTTTTGGACAGGGAGAAGCAATGAGCAGTTCTTC

clone size: many
D gene: .
J gene: TRBJ2-2
V gene: TRBV7-3
CDR3 protein: CASSRWQGNTGELFF
CDR3 DNA: TGTGCCAGCAGCCGATGGCAGGGGAACACCGGGGAGCTGTTTTTT

clone size: many
D gene: TRBD2
J gene: TRBJ2-7
V gene: TRBV4-1
CDR3 protein: CASSQVGPGGEQYF
CDR3 DNA: TGCGCCAGCAGCCAAGTAGGTCCGGGAGGCGAGCAGTACTTC

clone size: .
D gene: .
J gene: TRBJ2-7
V gene: TRBV3-1
CDR3 protein: CASSQDLVLDEQYF
CDR3 DNA: TGTGCCAGCAGCCAAGATCTGGTTCTGGACGAGCAGTACTTC

clone size: many
D gene: TRBD1
J gene: TRBJ2-4
V gene: TRBV7-8
CDR3 protein: CASSLLFRTDRDGRNIQYF
CDR3 DNA: TGTGCCAGCAGCCTCCTATTCCGCACCGACAGGGACGGCCGGAACATTCAGTACTTC

clone size: .
D gene: TRBD1
J gene: TRBJ2-6
V gene: TRBV6-5
CDR3 protein: CASSYEGKGAKVLTF
CDR3 DNA: TGTGCCAGCAGTTACGAGGGGAAGGGGGCCAAAGTCCTGACTTTC

clone size: many
D gene: .
J gene: TRBJ2-1
V gene: TRBV5-1
CDR3 protein: CASSAEAGEQFF
CDR3 DNA: TGCGCCAGCAGTGCGGAAGCGGGTGAGCAGTTCTTC

clone size: many
D gene: TRBD1
J gene: TRBJ2-5
V gene: TRBV5-1
CDR3 protein: CASSYYGTEETQYF
CDR3 DNA: TGCGCCAGCAGCTACTACGGGACAGAAGAGACCCAGTACTTC

clone size: many
D gene: TRBD1
J gene: TRBJ2-5
V gene: TRBV6-1
CDR3 protein: CASSENRGQETQYF
CDR3 DNA: TGTGCCAGCAGTGAGAACAGGGGCCAAGAGACCCAGTACTTC

clone size: many
D gene: .
J gene: TRBJ1-5
V gene: TRBV12-3/TRBV12-4
CDR3 protein: CASSNNQPQHF
CDR3 DNA: TGTGCCAGCAGCAATAATCAGCCCCAGCATTTT

clone size: many
D gene: .
J gene: TRBJ2-1
V gene: TRBV6-4
CDR3 protein: CASSESSRDEQFF
CDR3 DNA: TGTGCCAGCAGTGAGTCTAGTCGCGATGAGCAGTTCTTC

clone size: many
D gene: .
J gene: TRBJ1-2
V gene: TRBV12-3/TRBV12-4
CDR3 protein: CASSRGLGYTF
CDR3 DNA: TGTGCCAGCAGCCGGGGACTCGGCTACACCTTC

clone size: few
D gene: .
J gene: TRBJ1-5
V gene: TRBV20-1
CDR3 protein: CSAGRQVLDQPQHF
CDR3 DNA: TGCAGTGCTGGGAGACAGGTACTCGATCAGCCCCAGCATTTT

clone size: few
D gene: .
J gene: TRBJ1-5
V gene: TRBV6-2/TRBV6-3
CDR3 protein: CASSYSRYNQPQHF
CDR3 DNA: TGTGCCAGCAGTTACTCCAGATACAATCAGCCCCAGCATTTT

clone size: many
D gene: .
J gene: TRBJ1-3
V gene: TRBV4-3
CDR3 protein: CASSQDTSSGNTIYF
CDR3 DNA: TGCGCCAGCAGCCAAGATACGAGCTCTGGAAACACCATATATTTT

clone size: many
D gene: .
J gene: TRBJ1-5
V gene: TRBV6-2/TRBV6-3
CDR3 protein: CASTNRESNQPQHF
CDR3 DNA: TGTGCCAGTACCAACAGAGAAAGCAATCAGCCCCAGCATTTT

clone size: many
D gene: TRBD1
J gene: TRBJ2-5
V gene: TRBV28
CDR3 protein: CASSRMGQGRETQYF
CDR3 DNA: TGTGCCAGCAGCCGGATGGGACAGGGCCGGGAGACCCAGTACTTC

clone size: few
D gene: .
J gene: TRBJ2-5
V gene: TRBV6-6
CDR3 protein: CASSRKIQETQYF
CDR3 DNA: TGTGCCAGCAGTCGGAAGATCCAAGAGACCCAGTACTTC

clone size: .
D gene: .
J gene: TRBJ2-7
V gene: TRBV10-3
CDR3 protein: CAISGDQGGEQYF
CDR3 DNA: TGTGCCATCAGTGGGGACCAGGGTGGCGAGCAGTACTTC

clone size: many
D gene: .
J gene: TRBJ2-1
V gene: TRBV5-1
CDR3 protein: CASSYSGSRNEQFF
CDR3 DNA: TGCGCCAGCAGCTACTCCGGGAGCCGAAATGAGCAGTTCTTC

clone size: .
D gene: TRBD1
J gene: TRBJ1-1
V gene: TRBV20-1
CDR3 protein: CSAHRTGGHTEAFF
CDR3 DNA: TGCAGTGCGCATAGGACAGGGGGCCACACTGAAGCTTTCTTT

clone size: many
D gene: .
J gene: TRBJ2-7
V gene: TRBV12-3/TRBV12-4
CDR3 protein: CASTDRDLGGEQYF
CDR3 DNA: TGTGCCAGCACCGACCGGGACTTAGGAGGGGAGCAGTACTTC

clone size: many
D gene: TRBD1
J gene: TRBJ1-1
V gene: TRBV5-1
CDR3 protein: CASSFGTEETEAFF
CDR3 DNA: TGCGCCAGCAGCTTCGGGACAGAGGAAACTGAAGCTTTCTTT

clone size: many
D gene: TRBD2
J gene: TRBJ2-3
V gene: TRBV7-2
CDR3 protein: CASSLFGTSLYF
CDR3 DNA: TGTGCCAGCAGCTTATTCGGGACTAGTTTGTATTTT

clone size: many
D gene: .
J gene: TRBJ1-2
V gene: TRBV5-5
CDR3 protein: CASSLDLIGYTF
CDR3 DNA: TGTGCCAGCAGCTTGGACTTAATAGGCTACACCTTC

clone size: many
D gene: .
J gene: TRBJ2-1
V gene: TRBV6-2/TRBV6-3
CDR3 protein: CASSSGGISYNEQFF
CDR3 DNA: TGTGCCAGCAGTTCAGGTGGGATCTCCTACAATGAGCAGTTCTTC

clone size: many
D gene: TRBD1
J gene: TRBJ2-2
V gene: TRBV11-2
CDR3 protein: CASSRQGFGGELFF
CDR3 DNA: TGTGCCAGCAGCCGACAGGGCTTCGGCGGGGAGCTGTTTTTT

clone size: many
D gene: .
J gene: TRBJ1-1
V gene: TRBV5-1
CDR3 protein: CASSRETPNTEAFF
CDR3 DNA: TGCGCCAGCAGTCGTGAGACACCGAACACTGAAGCTTTCTTT

clone size: few
D gene: .
J gene: TRBJ1-4
V gene: TRBV7-2
CDR3 protein: CASSPDQFGGRLFF
CDR3 DNA: TGTGCCAGCAGCCCCGATCAGTTTGGGGGCAGGCTGTTTTTT

clone size: .
D gene: TRBD2
J gene: TRBJ2-3
V gene: TRBV9
CDR3 protein: CASSVSVRGLALADTQYF
CDR3 DNA: TGTGCCAGCAGCGTAAGTGTAAGGGGACTAGCTTTGGCAGATACGCAGTATTTT

clone size: many
D gene: TRBD1
J gene: TRBJ1-1
V gene: TRBV27
CDR3 protein: CASSFRGLAEAFF
CDR3 DNA: TGTGCCAGCAGTTTCAGGGGGCTCGCTGAAGCTTTCTTT

clone size: many
D gene: .
J gene: TRBJ2-7
V gene: TRBV20-1
CDR3 protein: CSASEPERTHYEQYF
CDR3 DNA: TGCAGTGCTTCGGAGCCGGAGAGGACCCACTACGAGCAGTACTTC

clone size: many
D gene: .
J gene: TRBJ2-1
V gene: TRBV9
CDR3 protein: CASSVAGVHEQFF
CDR3 DNA: TGTGCCAGCAGCGTAGCAGGGGTCCATGAGCAGTTCTTC

clone size: .
D gene: .
J gene: TRBJ2-4
V gene: TRBV29-1
CDR3 protein: CSVELPDTTKYIQYF
CDR3 DNA: TGCAGCGTTGAACTCCCTGATACAACTAAGTACATTCAGTACTTC

clone size: many
D gene: TRBD1
J gene: TRBJ2-5
V gene: TRBV4-1
CDR3 protein: CASSLGTEETQYF
CDR3 DNA: TGCGCCAGCAGCCTCGGGACAGAAGAGACCCAGTACTTC

clone size: many
D gene: TRBD2
J gene: TRBJ2-3
V gene: TRBV10-3
CDR3 protein: CAISLLAGSSTDTQYF
CDR3 DNA: TGTGCCATCAGTCTACTAGCGGGGTCTAGCACAGATACGCAGTATTTT

clone size: many
D gene: TRBD2
J gene: TRBJ2-3
V gene: TRBV5-6
CDR3 protein: CASSSWTSGGPWADTQYF
CDR3 DNA: TGTGCCAGCAGCTCATGGACTAGCGGGGGACCTTGGGCAGATACGCAGTATTTT

clone size: many
D gene: .
J gene: TRBJ2-3
V gene: TRBV6-2/TRBV6-3
CDR3 protein: CASSYDREDTQYF
CDR3 DNA: TGTGCCAGCAGTTACGATAGGGAAGATACGCAGTATTTT

clone size: many
D gene: .
J gene: TRBJ2-1
V gene: TRBV4-3
CDR3 protein: CASSQGTPNNEQFF
CDR3 DNA: TGCGCCAGCAGCCAAGGGACACCTAACAATGAGCAGTTCTTC

clone size: many
D gene: .
J gene: TRBJ1-2
V gene: TRBV12-3/TRBV12-4
CDR3 protein: CASSFLTAYTF
CDR3 DNA: TGTGCCAGCAGTTTTTTGACAGCCTACACCTTC

clone size: many
D gene: TRBD2
J gene: TRBJ2-1
V gene: TRBV20-1
CDR3 protein: CSARTSGGYNEQFF
CDR3 DNA: TGCAGTGCTCGAACTAGCGGGGGCTACAATGAGCAGTTCTTC

clone size: .
D gene: .
J gene: TRBJ1-5
V gene: TRBV2
CDR3 protein: CASSRDSGSNQPQHF
CDR3 DNA: TGTGCCAGCAGTCGGGACTCCGGTAGCAATCAGCCCCAGCATTTT

clone size: many
D gene: TRBD2
J gene: TRBJ2-3
V gene: TRBV20-1
CDR3 protein: CSAGAGLAGPDTQYF
CDR3 DNA: TGCAGTGCGGGCGCGGGACTAGCCGGCCCAGATACGCAGTATTTT

clone size: many
D gene: .
J gene: TRBJ2-3
V gene: TRBV20-1
CDR3 protein: CSARGAGGTDTQYF
CDR3 DNA: TGCAGTGCTCGGGGGGCCGGGGGCACAGATACGCAGTATTTT

clone size: many
D gene: TRBD2
J gene: TRBJ2-1
V gene: TRBV20-1
CDR3 protein: CSVPRGYNEQFF
CDR3 DNA: TGCAGTGTACCGCGGGGGTACAATGAGCAGTTCTTC

clone size: few
D gene: .
J gene: TRBJ1-5
V gene: TRBV24-1
CDR3 protein: CATRGTDGNQPQNF
CDR3 DNA: TGTGCCACCAGAGGGACCGACGGCAATCAGCCCCAGAATTTT

clone size: .
D gene: .
J gene: TRBJ2-2
V gene: TRBV7-6
CDR3 protein: CASSSQAGATGELFF
CDR3 DNA: TGTGCCAGCAGCAGTCAGGCGGGGGCCACCGGGGAGCTGTTTTTT

clone size: many
D gene: .
J gene: TRBJ1-6
V gene: TRBV14
CDR3 protein: CASSDFNRSPLHF
CDR3 DNA: TGTGCCAGCAGCGACTTTAACAGGTCACCCCTCCACTTT